The entry below gives a single TCR beta chain sequence along with its context. The antigen it binds to is not known. Per-base qualities were not stored, and no clone one base away is much larger. These data belong to a study of blood T cell repertoires in COVID-19 (TCRdb year 2020). About the investigation overall: Samples covering the acute and convalescent phases of COVID-19 were provided by collaborators in the United States, Italy and Spain. Samples came from the ongoing ImmuneRACE study (first 160 participants) plus 1,254 subjects from 6 global collaborators. Where HLA class I and class II types were available, the types were taken from metadata supplied by the sample provider, not from assay-based typing. A de-identified subject ID, COVID-19 status, age in years and sex were almost always included in the sample metadata. The material from the prospective study consisted of cDNA or gDNA derived from T cells, B-cell-depleted T cells, or PBMCs. The dataset comprised deeply sampled blood TCRbeta repertoires from subjects exposed to, actively infected with, or recovered from COVID-19. The repertoires were made available in a free public database intended to serve as a resource for research on the immune response to SARS-CoV-2.

The immunoSEQ Assay, a bias-controlled multiplex PCR, was used to amplify TCRbeta CDR3 regions from genomic DNA. In the original analysis: The number of nucleated cells in each sample was estimated by amplification of reference gene primers within the assay. To quantify the absolute abundance of each unique TCRbeta CDR3 rearrangement, sequence reads were collapsed and filtered. For each sample, productive Simpson clonality was calculated as the square root of Simpson's diversity index across productive rearrangements. TCRdb provides this immuneACCESS table in a form limited to in-frame rearrangements. Some clones are lacking; in checked studies, under half of them reflect an unresolved V gene, and why the rest are absent is not known. D and trimming come from the DNA, and the V and J calls and clone size come from that table. A total of some 670,000 clones appear in this sample, more than 80% of them only once. 0.2% to 0.3% of the sample is in the top ten clones.

Its CDR3 holds 12 amino acids, cysteine through phenylalanine. Kept here is only the CDR3 DNA, which spans 36 bases and is read in frame from base 1. The V and J ends are trimmed by 7 bases and 0 bases, leaving 7 bases between them. The germline V gene sets CDR1 to SGHRS and CDR2 to YFSETQ. Whole blood was collected in K2EDTA tubes by collaborating institutions according to the institutions' own protocols. For TCRbeta analysis, collaborators shipped samples in one of three forms: frozen whole blood, isolated PBMCs, or DNA extracted from either of those sample types. The study at large found these results: How much clinical and demographic metadata was included differed by source and by participant, and the metadata was provided uncurated.

The receptor comes from a woman under 30 with acute or convalescent COVID-19. Sequenced: peripheral blood. This chain is built from TRBV5-1 and TRBJ2-5; no D gene can be assigned with confidence. CDR3 loop: CASSRDQETQYF. The nucleotides read TGCGCCAGCTCGCGAGACCAAGAGACCCAGTACTTC.